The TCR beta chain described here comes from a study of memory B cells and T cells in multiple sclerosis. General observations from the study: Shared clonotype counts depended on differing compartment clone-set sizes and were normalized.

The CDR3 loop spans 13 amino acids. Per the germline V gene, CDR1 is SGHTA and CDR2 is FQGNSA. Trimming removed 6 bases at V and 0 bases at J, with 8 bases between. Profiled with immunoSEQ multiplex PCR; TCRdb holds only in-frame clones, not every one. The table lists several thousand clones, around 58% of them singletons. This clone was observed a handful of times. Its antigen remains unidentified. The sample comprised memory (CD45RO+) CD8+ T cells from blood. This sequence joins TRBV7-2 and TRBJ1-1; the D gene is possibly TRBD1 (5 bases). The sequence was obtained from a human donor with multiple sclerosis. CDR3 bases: TGTGCCAGCAGGGGGGGTTTGAACACTGAAGCTTTCTTT. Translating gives CASRGGLNTEAFF.